This is a list of T cell receptor beta chains from one sample in a study of cytomegalovirus exposure and HLA in healthy donors. Measured with immunoSEQ multiplex PCR; TCRdb has only the in-frame clones, and not every one. The sample records roughly 84,000 clones, roughly 90% being singletons. The sample was PBMCs. The origin of the receptors is a young man in good health and CMV-seronegative. Both conserved end residues are trimmed from each CDR3.

>TRBJ2-5|TRBV5-6
ASSLGTGRWETQY
>TRBJ2-7|TRBV7-9
ASSLGAAPYEQY
>TRBJ1-3|TRBV2
ASSTTGVSGNTIY
>TRBJ1-4|TRBV27
ASSLNGFEKLF
>TRBJ2-1|TRBV7-3
ASSLDRYNEQF
>TRBJ1-2|TRBV18
ASSQEQGTANYGYT
>TRBJ1-2|TRBV15
ATSRDQLTSAHRAYGYT
>TRBJ1-5|TRBV6-1
ASSEQAAGQPQH
>TRBJ1-2|TRBV6-5
ASSLWGQSYGYT
>TRBJ1-2|TRBV5-6
ASSLEIGTGSGYT
>TRBJ2-3|TRBV28
ASSFLGGYSTDTQY